One sample yielded the 28 T cell receptor beta chains listed below, sequenced in a study of cytomegalovirus exposure and HLA in healthy donors. Primers: 60 Vbeta forward and 13 Jbeta reverse. TCRdb's copy holds only in-frame clones and misses some; the assay was immunoSEQ multiplex PCR. The sample has more than 100,000 clones; approximately 77% are singletons. Sequenced input: PBMCs. These receptors came from a woman between 40 and 50 years old in good health and CMV-seronegative.

J is TRBJ2-5 and V is TRBV7-2, with 7 bases fitting TRBD2. Germline V gene data show CDR1 as SGHTA and CDR2 as FQGNSA. V dropped 3 bases and J dropped 0; count of bases not matched to a gene: 4. The CDR3 consists of 15 residues. CDR3 residues: CASSFEAGYQETQYF. The CDR3 DNA sequence: TGTGCCAGCAGCTTCGAAGCGGGGTACCAAGAGACCCAGTACTTC.

The gene calls are TRBV5-4 and TRBJ2-7, with 10 bases fitting TRBD2. The V and J ends lost 4 bases and 6 bases, in that order; junction bases with no gene match: 4. The CDR3 has 13 amino acids. Germline V gene data show CDR1 as SGHNT and CDR2 as YYREEE (reference sequence). The CDR3, as DNA: TGTGCCAGCAGCCGAGCGGGGGGGACCGAGCAGTACTTC. Translated, it gives CASSRAGGTEQYF. The full variable domain, completed using reference TRBV5-4 and TRBJ2-7, is ETGVTQSPTHLIKTRGQQVTLRCSSQSGHNTVSWYQQALGQGPQFIFQYYREEENGRGNFPPRFSGLQFPNYSSELNVNALELDDSALYLCASSRAGGTEQYFGPGTRLTVT.

V is TRBV5-1 and J is TRBJ1-2; the D is unclear. The ends were cut back, 0 bases at V and 3 bases at J, with 6 bases in the middle. Germline V gene lookup returns CDR1 SGHRS and CDR2 YFSETQ. CDR3 length equals 13 residues. CDR3 amino acids: CASSLEEDYGYTF. The DNA of the CDR3 is TGCGCCAGCAGCTTGGAAGAGGACTATGGCTACACCTTC. Filled out from reference TRBV5-1 and TRBJ1-2, the complete variable domain reads KAGVTQTPRYLIKTRGQQVTLSCSPISGHRSVSWYQQTPGQGLQFLFEYFSETQRNKGNFPGRFSGRQFSNSRSEMNVSTLELGDSALYLCASSLEEDYGYTFGSGTRLTVV.

Points on this clone: This sample includes further DNA sequences coding for the same CDR3. The chain uses TRBV2 and TRBJ2-7; D may be TRBD1 (5 bases). This CDR3 has 15 amino acids. V lost 7 bases and J lost 2, with 18 bases in between. Germline CDR1 and CDR2: SNHLY and FYNNEI. The CDR3 DNA reads TGTGCCAGCATCAACGGACAAATAACGCCCTACGAGCAGTACTTC. Translating gives CASINGQITPYEQYF.

J is TRBJ1-2 and V is TRBV18, with D perhaps matching TRBD1 (5 bases). V was cut by 2 bases and J by 0 bases, with 13 bases left in between. This CDR3 is built from 16 residues. Germline CDR1 reads KGHSH; CDR2 reads LQKENI. The CDR3 sequence: CASSPSPQGTNYGYTF. The CDR3 nucleotides read TGTGCCAGCTCACCATCGCCTCAGGGAACTAACTATGGCTACACCTTC. Full variable domain (outside the CDR3, taken from reference TRBV18 and TRBJ1-2): NAGVMQNPRHLVRRRGQEARLRCSPMKGHSHVYWYRQLPEEGLKFMVYLQKENIIDESGMPKERFSAEFPKEGPSILRIQQVVRGDSAAYFCASSPSPQGTNYGYTFGSGTRLTVV.

The chain joins TRBV11-2 to TRBJ2-4; 7 nucleotides match TRBD1. This CDR3 region has 17 residues. CDR1 is SGHAT, CDR2 FQNNGV, per germline. V lost 5 bases, J lost 0 bases, and 10 bases stayed unmatched. The CDR3 coding sequence is TGTGCCAGCAGCGCAAGGGACAGAATACTAGCCAAAAACATTCAGTACTTC. The encoded protein is CASSARDRILAKNIQYF. Supplemented by reference TRBV11-2 and TRBJ2-4, the full variable domain reads EAGVAQSPRYKIIEKRQSVAFWCNPISGHATLYWYQQILGQGPKLLIQFQNNGVVDDSQLPKDRFSAERLKGVDSTLKIQPAKLEDSAVYLCASSARDRILAKNIQYFGAGTRLSVL.

The CDR3: CASTGNTEAFF. CDR3 DNA sequence: TGTGCCAGCACCGGGAACACTGAAGCTTTCTTT. This chain connects TRBV28 to TRBJ1-1; D remains ambiguous. V lost 7 bases and J 1 base, leaving 4 bases between the germline ends. This CDR3 has 11 amino acids. Germline CDR1 reads MDHEN; CDR2 reads SYDVKM.

The chain carries TRBV29-1 and TRBJ1-3, with TRBD1 matching over 9 bases. V lost 0 bases, J lost 2 bases, and 8 bases stayed unmatched. This CDR3 region has 17 residues. From germline, CDR1 is SQVTM and CDR2 ANQGSEA. This CDR3 reads CSVEDPNRGLTGNTIYF. As DNA, the CDR3 is TGCAGCGTTGAAGATCCCAACAGGGGGCTAACTGGAAACACCATATATTTT.

V is TRBV29-1 and J is TRBJ1-1; 9 bases agree with TRBD1. V trimming: 5 bases; J trimming: 2 bases; junction bases outside the gene matches: 3. The germline V gene encodes CDR1 SQVTM and CDR2 ANQGSEA. The CDR3 is 13 residues long. The CDR3 DNA follows: TGCAGCGTTAAGGGACAGGGCAACACTGAAGCTTTCTTT. It translates to CSVKGQGNTEAFF.

The chain is built from TRBV15 and TRBJ1-4, with TRBD1 as a possible D gene (6 bases). V lost 9 bases and J lost 5, with 16 bases in between. This CDR3 has 14 amino acids. The germline gives CDR1 LNHNV, CDR2 YYDKDF (reference sequence). The CDR3 reads CATTPRGPNEKLFF. CDR3 nucleotide sequence: TGTGCCACGACACCCAGGGGCCCAAATGAAAAACTGTTTTTT.

The gene calls are TRBV5-4 and TRBJ1-3; D unclear. There are 14 residues in the CDR3. CDR1 and CDR2 (germline): SGHNT, YYREEE (reference sequence). The V gene lost 6 bases and the J gene lost 2 bases, with 12 bases spanning the gap. The CDR3 sequence is CASTSNTAGNTIYF. The CDR3, as DNA: TGTGCCAGCACCTCCAATACAGCTGGAAACACCATATATTTT. Based on the CDR3 plus reference TRBV5-4 and TRBJ1-3, the full variable domain is ETGVTQSPTHLIKTRGQQVTLRCSSQSGHNTVSWYQQALGQGPQFIFQYYREEENGRGNFPPRFSGLQFPNYSSELNVNALELDDSALYLCASTSNTAGNTIYFGEGSWLTVV.

The chain combines TRBV7-2 with TRBJ2-2, with D unresolved. The CDR3 totals 16 residues. In germline, CDR1 is SGHTA, CDR2 FQGNSA. V lost 2 bases and J lost 3, with 13 bases in between. CDR3 protein: CASSLHMRTDTGELFF. In nucleotides, the CDR3 is TGTGCCAGCAGCTTACATATGCGCACTGACACCGGGGAGCTGTTTTTT.

V is TRBV19 and J is TRBJ2-7; D unclear. CDR3 size: 14 residues. Germline V gene data show CDR1 as LNHDA and CDR2 as SQIVND (reference sequence). The germline V and J ends were trimmed by 1 base and 2 bases, with 9 bases remaining between them. The CDR3 DNA is TGTGCCAGTAGTATAGGCGGCAGAACCTACGAGCAGTACTTC. Protein: CASSIGGRTYEQYF. Filled out from reference TRBV19 and TRBJ2-7, the complete variable domain reads DGGITQSPKYLFRKEGQNVTLSCEQNLNHDAMYWYRQDPGQGLRLIYYSQIVNDFQKGDIAEGYSVSREKKESFPLTVTSAQKNPTAFYLCASSIGGRTYEQYFGPGTRLTVT.

The chain combines TRBV7-2 with TRBJ1-5; no firm D call. Germline V gives CDR1 SGHTA, CDR2 FQGNSA. The CDR3 loop spans 16 amino acids. The ends were cut back, 2 bases at V and 4 bases at J, with 15 bases in the middle. The chain's CDR3 is CASSLYRGSANQPQHF. For the CDR3, the DNA is TGTGCCAGCAGCTTATATCGTGGGTCAGCGAATCAGCCCCAGCATTTT.

This clone was observed a handful of times. This chain connects TRBV5-1 to TRBJ1-1, with D perhaps TRBD1 (6 bases). Per the germline V gene, CDR1 is SGHRS and CDR2 is YFSETQ. V dropped 6 bases and J dropped 8 bases, with 11 bases sitting between them. The CDR3 is made up of 11 amino acids. CDR3 protein: CASTGQSEAFF. DNA for the CDR3: TGCGCCAGCACTGGACAGAGCGAAGCTTTCTTT.

The rearrangement joins TRBV7-2 to TRBJ2-3, with D tentatively TRBD2 (6 bases). Between the trimmed V and J ends, which lost 3 bases and 2 bases, there was a span of 9 bases. Germline V lookup: CDR1 SGHTA, CDR2 FQGNSA. The CDR3 spans 14 residues. CDR3 in amino acids: CASSFSGDTDTQYF. CDR3 nucleotides: TGTGCCAGCAGCTTTAGCGGTGACACAGATACGCAGTATTTT.

In this sample, this clone turned up many times. The chain combines TRBV27 with TRBJ2-1; 9 nucleotides match TRBD2. The germline gives CDR1 MNHEY, CDR2 SMNVEV (reference sequence). This CDR3 is 12 amino acids long. The trim removed 6 bases at V and 8 bases at J, leaving 2 bases unmatched. CDR3 nucleotide sequence: TGTGCCAGCAGCGGGACTAGCCATGAGCAGTTCTTC. Amino acids: CASSGTSHEQFF.

The V gene is TRBV11-2, the J gene TRBJ1-4; 8 bases match TRBD1. This CDR3 is 15 amino acids long. V dropped 5 bases and J dropped 7; count of bases not matched to a gene: 9. The germline V gene has CDR1 SGHAT and CDR2 FQNNGV. CDR3 sequence (DNA): TGTGCCAGCAGCCCGGGGGCAGGGGGCCTTGAAAAACTGTTTTTT. Amino acid sequence: CASSPGAGGLEKLFF.

This clone showed up just once. The chain recombines TRBV20-1 with TRBJ1-2, with D maybe TRBD1 (6 bases). V lost 5 bases and J lost 7, with 11 bases in between. CDR1 is DFQATT, CDR2 SNEGSKA, per germline (reference sequence). The CDR3 extends over 11 amino acids. The CDR3 protein is CSAPTGFGYTF. The CDR3, as DNA: TGCAGTGCTCCAACAGGGTTTGGCTACACCTTC.

J is TRBJ1-2 and V is TRBV5-1; 8 positions agree with TRBD1. Trimming removed 0 bases from V and 6 bases from J; junction bases left unmatched: 4. The CDR3 length is 14 residues. Germline V lookup: CDR1 SGHRS, CDR2 YFSETQ. Written as DNA, the CDR3 is TGCGCCAGCAGCTTGGAAACAGGGGGTGATGGCTACACCTTC. Translated: CASSLETGGDGYTF.

The rearrangement joins TRBV6-5 to TRBJ1-2; 12 positions agree with TRBD1. The germline gives CDR1 MNHEY, CDR2 SVGAGI. V lost 6 bases, J lost 7 bases, and 9 bases stayed unmatched. The CDR3 contains 15 residues. The CDR3 DNA reads as TGTGCCAGCAGGCTTCGGGACAGGGGGCGTGTTGGCTACACCTTC. Protein product: CASRLRDRGRVGYTF.

The genes are TRBV7-8 and TRBJ1-4; 8 positions agree with TRBD1. The CDR3 runs 15 residues. Germline CDR1 is SGHVS and CDR2 is FQNEAQ. Losses at the gene ends were 4 bases for V and 7 bases for J; bases not matched to a gene: 8. In DNA form, the CDR3 reads TGTGCCAGCAGCTGGGGGGGACAGGTGTTTGAAAAACTGTTTTTT. This codes for CASSWGGQVFEKLFF. The complete variable domain, with remaining parts taken from reference TRBV7-8 and TRBJ1-4, reads GAGVSQSPRYKVAKRGQDVALRCDPISGHVSLFWYQQALGQGPEFLTYFQNEAQLDKSGLPSDRFFAERPEGSVSTLKIQRTQQEDSAVYLCASSWGGQVFEKLFFGSGTQLSVL.

V is TRBV28 and J is TRBJ2-3, with TRBD2 matching over 8 bases. In germline, CDR1 is MDHEN, CDR2 SYDVKM. With V trimmed by 3 bases and J by 1 base, 6 bases remained unmatched. CDR3 length: 16 amino acids. CDR3 nucleotides: TGTGCCAGCAGTTTTACGGGGGGGGCCGGCACAGATACGCAGTATTTT. It yields the protein CASSFTGGAGTDTQYF.

This clone came up once. This CDR3 reads CASSIPTGSGNTIYF. In DNA form, the CDR3 reads TGTGCCAGTAGTATCCCGACGGGCTCTGGAAACACCATATATTTT. The V call is TRBV19, the J call TRBJ1-3; D gene unclear. Germline values: CDR1 LNHDA, CDR2 SQIVND (reference sequence). The CDR3 sequence is 15 residues long. Trimming removed 3 bases at V and 0 bases at J, with 9 bases between.

The chain combines TRBV7-8 with TRBJ2-1; 9 bases are a match to TRBD2. CDR3 size: 19 residues. CDR1 and CDR2 from the germline V gene are SGHVS and FQNEAQ. Losses at the gene ends were 6 bases for V and 0 bases for J; bases not matched to a gene: 15. The CDR3 protein is CASRLRRGGEVGSYNEQFF. CDR3 coding DNA: TGTGCCAGCAGGTTAAGGCGGGGGGGCGAGGTGGGCTCCTACAATGAGCAGTTCTTC.

The V and J genes are TRBV4-2 and TRBJ2-2; 7 bases are shared with TRBD1. The length of the CDR3 is 15 residues. With 2 bases clipped from V and 3 bases from J, the junction kept 3 bases outside the gene matches. CDR1 is LGHNA, CDR2 YNFKEQ, per germline. For the CDR3, the DNA is TGTGCCAGCAGCCAAAGGGGGCTGGACACCGGGGAGCTGTTTTTT. This gives the protein CASSQRGLDTGELFF.

This clone was counted a single time. The gene calls are TRBV18 and TRBJ2-7, with TRBD2 as a possible D gene (5 bases). The CDR3 is made up of 16 amino acids. V lost 1 base, J lost 2 bases, and 15 bases lay in between. CDR1 KGHSH and CDR2 LQKENI come from the germline V gene. The CDR3 nucleotides read TGTGCCAGCTCACCACGGGAGATCTCAGAAACCTACGAGCAGTACTTC. Translation: CASSPREISETYEQYF.

V usage is TRBV27 and J usage is TRBJ1-1; D is undetermined. In germline, CDR1 is MNHEY, CDR2 SMNVEV (reference sequence). Deletions cut 1 base from V and 3 bases from J, with 9 bases between. CDR3 length equals 14 residues. The CDR3 DNA follows: TGTGCCAGCAGTTTATATGGCAAGTACACTGAAGCTTTCTTT. It yields the protein CASSLYGKYTEAFF.